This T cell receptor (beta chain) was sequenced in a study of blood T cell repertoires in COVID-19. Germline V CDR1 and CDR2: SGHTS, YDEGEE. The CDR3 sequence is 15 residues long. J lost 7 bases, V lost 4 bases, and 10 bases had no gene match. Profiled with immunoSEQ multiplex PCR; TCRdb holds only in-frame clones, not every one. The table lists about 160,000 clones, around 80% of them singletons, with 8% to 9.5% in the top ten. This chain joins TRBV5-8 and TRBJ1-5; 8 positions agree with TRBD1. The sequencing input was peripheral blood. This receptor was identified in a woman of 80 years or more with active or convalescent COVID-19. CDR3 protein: CASSTGQGSWQPQHF. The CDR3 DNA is TGTGCCAGCAGCACCGGACAGGGATCATGGCAGCCCCAGCATTTT.